This T cell receptor (beta chain) was recovered during a study of early T cells in non-severe SARS-CoV-2 infection. Study in general: With bulk RNA from unsorted whole blood as input, sequencing yielded unpaired chains. The study, taken as a whole, reports: VDJdb-based matching was biased toward anti-spike CD8 responses and missed private and CD4 specificities.

V was clipped by 4 bases and J by 4 bases, with 10 bases between them. Germline V gives CDR1 KGHSH, CDR2 LQKENI. This CDR3 is built from 13 residues. Separate cDNA molecules each had unique molecular identifiers attached to them. TCRdb reprocessed the 5' RACE reads via MiXCR and lists one record per CDR3 protein. The table includes around 20,000 distinct CDR3 sequences, 4% detected once. Turning to this clonotype: Its specificity is not known. It may be a read error: a sequence one base away is much more abundant.

The source is an adult who was a healthcare worker with PCR-confirmed SARS-CoV-2 infection or an uninfected control (not recorded which). The rearrangement joins TRBV18 to TRBJ2-5, with D unclear. Material for sequencing was whole blood. The CDR3 protein is CASSQYGAETQYF. For the CDR3, the DNA is TGTGCCAGCTCACAGTACGGTGCAGAGACCCAGTACTTC.